Sequencing of this T cell receptor beta chain was carried out in a study of cytomegalovirus exposure and HLA in healthy donors. The study's findings and limits: Follow-up analysis later connected one missense variant in DCLRE1C with trimming of TCR beta V- and J-genes. Common viral pathogens (according to a later analysis) appeared linked to several of the most significant clusters. A later analysis found most CMV-associated TCR beta chains apparently HLA-restricted.

The PCR made use of 60 Vbeta and 13 Jbeta primers. The repertoire was sequenced with immunoSEQ multiplex PCR; TCRdb's copy has only in-frame clones and lacks some. In all, the sample yields over 100,000 clones. Concerning this clone: Its antigen is not known.

Germline V lookup: CDR1 GTSNPN, CDR2 SVGIG (reference sequence). The CDR3 sequence is 13 residues long. The V and J ends lost 2 bases and 8 bases respectively, with 12 bases between them. The sequenced sample was PBMCs. V is TRBV30 and J is TRBJ1-4; D may be TRBD1 (5 bases). This TCR was sampled from a man aged 18 to 29 in good health and CMV-seronegative. The chain's CDR3 is CAWSPRGGEKLFF. CDR3 sequence (DNA): TGTGCCTGGAGTCCTAGGGGAGGGGAAAAACTGTTTTTT.